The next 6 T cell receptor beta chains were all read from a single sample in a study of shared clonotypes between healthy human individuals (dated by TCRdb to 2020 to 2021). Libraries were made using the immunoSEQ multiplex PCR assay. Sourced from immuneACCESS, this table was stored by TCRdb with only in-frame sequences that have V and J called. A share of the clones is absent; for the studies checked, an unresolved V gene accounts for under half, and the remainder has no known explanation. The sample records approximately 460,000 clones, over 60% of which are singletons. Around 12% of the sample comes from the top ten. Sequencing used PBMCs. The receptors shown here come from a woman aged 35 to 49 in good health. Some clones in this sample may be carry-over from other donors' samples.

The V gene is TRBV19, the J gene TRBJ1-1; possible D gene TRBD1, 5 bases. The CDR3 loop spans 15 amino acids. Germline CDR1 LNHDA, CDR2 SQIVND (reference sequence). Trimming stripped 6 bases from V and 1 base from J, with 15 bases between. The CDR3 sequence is CASSERGLKNTEAFF. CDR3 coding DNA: TGTGCCAGTAGCGAGAGGGGCCTAAAGAACACTGAAGCTTTCTTT.

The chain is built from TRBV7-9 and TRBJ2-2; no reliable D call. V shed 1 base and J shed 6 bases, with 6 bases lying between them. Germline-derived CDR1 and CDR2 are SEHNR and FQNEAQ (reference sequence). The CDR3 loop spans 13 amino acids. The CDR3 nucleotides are TGTGCCAGCAGCTTAGGAGGTGCCGGGGAGCTGTTTTTT. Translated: CASSLGGAGELFF.

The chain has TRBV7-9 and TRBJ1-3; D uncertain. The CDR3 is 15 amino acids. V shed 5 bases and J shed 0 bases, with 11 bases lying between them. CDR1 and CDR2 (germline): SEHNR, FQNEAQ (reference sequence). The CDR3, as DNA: TGTGCCAGCAGCAGGACTAGGGCCTCTGGAAACACCATATATTTT. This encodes CASSRTRASGNTIYF.

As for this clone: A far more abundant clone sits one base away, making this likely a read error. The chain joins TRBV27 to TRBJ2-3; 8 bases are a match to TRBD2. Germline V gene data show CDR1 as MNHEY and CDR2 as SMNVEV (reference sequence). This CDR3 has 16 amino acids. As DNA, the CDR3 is TGTGTCAGCAGTTTCCTAACTAGCGGTGACACAGATACGCAGTATTTT. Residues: CVSSFLTSGDTDTQYF.

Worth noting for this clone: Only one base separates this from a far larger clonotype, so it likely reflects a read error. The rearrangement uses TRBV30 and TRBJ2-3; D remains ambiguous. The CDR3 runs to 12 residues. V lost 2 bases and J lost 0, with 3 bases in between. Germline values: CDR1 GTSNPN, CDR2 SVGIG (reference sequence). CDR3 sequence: CAWSISTDTQYF. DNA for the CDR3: TGTGCCTGGAGTATTAGCACAGATACGCAGTATTTT.

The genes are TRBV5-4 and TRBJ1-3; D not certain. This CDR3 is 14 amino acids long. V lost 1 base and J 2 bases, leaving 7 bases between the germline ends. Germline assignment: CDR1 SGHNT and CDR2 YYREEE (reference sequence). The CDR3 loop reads CASSLIGAGNTIYF. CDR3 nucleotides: TGTGCCAGCAGCTTGATCGGGGCTGGAAACACCATATATTTT.